These T cell receptor beta chains were read from a single sample in a study of blood T cell repertoires in COVID-19. Assay: immunoSEQ multiplex PCR; the TCRdb copy retains only in-frame clones and omits some. The sample records over 300,000 clones, just over 85% being singletons. Sequenced input: PBMCs or T cells enriched from blood (not recorded which). Receptors originate from a woman younger than 35 who had recovered from COVID-19. CDR3s include the opening cysteine and the closing phenylalanine or tryptophan. D genes are given only for firm matches. Rows may omit the clone size; those that give it use once, few, many or a size class.

d_gene,v_gene,abundance,j_gene,CDR3aa,CDR3nt
-,TRBV28,-,TRBJ2-6,CASSLEIGANVLTF,TGTGCCAGCAGTTTAGAGATCGGGGCCAACGTCCTGACTTTC
-,TRBV2,-,TRBJ1-1,CASSPGGGRTNTEAFF,TGTGCCAGCTCGCCTGGGGGGGGACGGACGAACACTGAAGCTTTCTTT
-,TRBV6-5,-,TRBJ1-2,CASRSGARLYGYTF,TGTGCCAGCAGATCAGGGGCGCGTCTCTACGGCTACACCTTC
TRBD1,TRBV6-6,-,TRBJ1-2,CASSYSDRGRYGYTF,TGTGCCAGCAGTTACTCGGACAGGGGGCGGTATGGCTACACCTTC
-,TRBV4-1,-,TRBJ1-1,CASSQEGQIRREGTNTEAFF,TGCGCCAGCAGCCAAGAAGGTCAAATCCGGAGGGAAGGAACGAACACTGAAGCTTTCTTT
TRBD1,TRBV5-1,-,TRBJ2-3,CASRLGDRRDTSTDTQYF,TGCGCCAGCAGATTGGGGGACAGGAGAGATACTAGCACAGATACGCAGTATTTT
-,TRBV5-8,-,TRBJ1-4,CASSSRAVRGEKLFF,TGTGCCAGCAGCTCGCGGGCCGTCCGGGGTGAAAAACTGTTTTTT
TRBD1,TRBV19,-,TRBJ1-2,CATSLGGANYGYTF,TGTGCCACCTCCCTAGGGGGCGCTAACTATGGCTACACCTTC
TRBD2,TRBV9,-,TRBJ2-7,CASSVAASGRAGEQYF,TGTGCCAGCAGCGTAGCGGCTAGCGGGAGGGCGGGCGAGCAGTACTTC
-,TRBV30,-,TRBJ1-5,CAWSGTALSISNQPQHF,TGTGCCTGGAGTGGGACAGCTCTTTCAATTAGCAATCAGCCCCAGCATTTT
TRBD2,TRBV10-1,-,TRBJ2-1,CASSDVAGAYNEQFF,TGCGCCAGCAGTGATGTAGCGGGAGCCTACAATGAGCAGTTCTTC
TRBD2,TRBV9,-,TRBJ2-7,CASSAPGGYEQYF,TGTGCCAGCAGCGCTCCGGGGGGCTACGAGCAGTACTTC
-,TRBV30,-,TRBJ1-2,CAWSTGQGNYGYTF,TGTGCCTGGAGTACAGGGCAGGGGAACTATGGCTACACCTTC
TRBD1,TRBV9,-,TRBJ1-1,CASSTTGGQTEAFF,TGTGCCAGCAGCACGACAGGGGGCCAAACTGAAGCTTTCTTT
-,TRBV4-1,-,TRBJ1-3,CASSQAGGNTIYF,TGCGCCAGCAGCCAAGCCGGTGGAAACACCATATATTTT
-,TRBV16,-,TRBJ2-7,CASSQYTGAYEQYF,TGTGCCAGCAGCCAATACACGGGAGCCTACGAGCAGTACTTC
-,TRBV18,-,TRBJ1-1,CASSPMTGFTEAFF,TGTGCCAGCTCACCTATGACAGGTTTCACTGAAGCTTTCTTT
-,TRBV19,-,TRBJ1-1,CASSPQPGGPWGNTEAFF,TGTGCCAGTAGTCCCCAACCGGGGGGCCCCTGGGGGAACACTGAAGCTTTCTTT
TRBD1,TRBV2,-,TRBJ1-5,CASFSIARGGNQPQHF,TGTGCCAGCTTTTCTATCGCCAGGGGGGGCAATCAGCCCCAGCATTTT
-,TRBV5-1,-,TRBJ1-1,CASSLAGSTEAFF,TGCGCCAGCAGCTTGGCGGGGAGTACTGAAGCTTTCTTT
-,TRBV10-3,-,TRBJ2-2,CAITKSVASAGGELFF,TGTGCCATCACTAAATCGGTGGCTAGCGCGGGTGGGGAGCTGTTTTTT
-,TRBV30,once,TRBJ2-5,CAWSGGGTQYF,TGTGCCTGGAGCGGGGGTGGCACCCAGTACTTC
-,TRBV9,-,TRBJ1-3,CASSVAGAGRSGNTIYF,TGTGCCAGCAGCGTAGCAGGGGCAGGGCGCTCTGGAAACACCATATATTTT
-,TRBV23-1,once,TRBJ1-2,CASSQCESQNNYGYTF,TGCGCCAGCAGTCAATGCGAATCACAGAATAACTATGGCTACACCTTC
TRBD1,TRBV19,-,TRBJ1-5,CASGGTGGNQPQHF,TGTGCCAGTGGAGGGACAGGGGGAAATCAGCCCCAGCATTTT
-,TRBV3-1/TRBV3-2,-,TRBJ1-4,CASSQDGTGTNEKLFF,TGTGCCAGCAGCCAAGATGGCACAGGTACGAATGAAAAACTGTTTTTT
-,TRBV7-8,-,TRBJ2-5,CASSPRQLLNQETQYF,TGTGCCAGCAGCCCTCGACAGCTTCTGAACCAAGAGACCCAGTACTTC
-,TRBV11-2,-,TRBJ1-2,CASSLQDPTYGYTF,TGTGCCAGCAGCTTGCAGGATCCCACCTATGGCTACACCTTC
TRBD1,TRBV5-5,-,TRBJ2-5,CASSLSRTGRGETQYF,TGTGCCAGCAGCTTATCCAGGACAGGGAGAGGAGAGACCCAGTACTTC
TRBD2,TRBV29-1,-,TRBJ2-7,CSTMLRGASSGTYEQYF,TGCAGCACAATGCTAAGAGGTGCCTCTAGCGGTACCTACGAGCAGTACTTC
-,TRBV5-1,-,TRBJ2-7,CASSLDYQWRQPFIYEQYF,TGCGCCAGCAGCTTGGATTATCAGTGGCGACAGCCGTTTATCTACGAGCAGTACTTC
-,TRBV4-1,-,TRBJ2-6,CASSPFGVSGANVLTF,TGCGCCAGCAGCCCTTTCGGGGTATCCGGGGCCAACGTCCTGACTTTC
-,TRBV30,once,TRBJ2-7,CAWSVERALVREQYF,TGTGCCTGGAGTGTAGAGAGGGCCCTGGTCCGCGAGCAGTACTTC
-,TRBV10-3,-,TRBJ1-5,CAIGTEDNQPQHF,TGTGCCATCGGCACTGAGGACAATCAGCCCCAGCATTTT
-,TRBV12-3/TRBV12-4,-,TRBJ1-1,CASKWAQEKEAFF,TGTGCCAGCAAATGGGCACAGGAGAAAGAAGCTTTCTTT
TRBD2,TRBV7-3,-,TRBJ2-1,CASSLGTSPLDEQFF,TGTGCCAGCAGCTTAGGGACTAGCCCTTTGGATGAGCAGTTCTTC
-,TRBV6-5,-,TRBJ2-1,CASSYRLGSYNEQFF,TGTGCCAGCAGTTATCGACTAGGCTCCTACAATGAGCAGTTCTTC
TRBD1,TRBV4-1,-,TRBJ1-1,CASSQRTGRTEAFF,TGCGCCAGCAGCCAAAGGACAGGTAGGACTGAAGCTTTCTTT
-,TRBV30,-,TRBJ2-1,CAWSSQGGREQFF,TGTGCCTGGAGTTCCCAGGGTGGGCGCGAGCAGTTCTTC
TRBD1,TRBV11-3,-,TRBJ2-7,CASSWGQDLEQYF,TGTGCCAGCAGCTGGGGACAGGATTTAGAGCAGTACTTC
TRBD1,TRBV7-9,-,TRBJ1-6,CASSLGQGHNSPLHF,TGTGCCAGCAGCTTAGGACAGGGTCATAATTCACCCCTCCACTTT
-,TRBV9,-,TRBJ2-2,CASSVAPRDTGELFF,TGTGCCAGCAGCGTAGCTCCCAGGGACACCGGGGAGCTGTTTTTT
TRBD1,TRBV5-5,-,TRBJ1-2,CASSPTGVGYGYTF,TGTGCCAGCAGCCCGACAGGGGTGGGCTATGGCTACACCTTC
TRBD1,TRBV9,-,TRBJ2-2,CASSPRTGEDTGELFF,TGTGCCAGCAGCCCCCGGACAGGGGAGGACACCGGGGAGCTGTTTTTT
-,TRBV5-1,-,TRBJ2-4,CASRGPPGIRENIQYF,TGCGCCAGCAGAGGCCCCCCAGGGATCCGTGAAAACATTCAGTACTTC
-,TRBV5-1,-,TRBJ2-5,CASSLQGGGETQYF,TGCGCCAGCAGCTTGCAAGGGGGGGGAGAGACCCAGTACTTC
-,TRBV5-1,-,TRBJ1-4,CASSEEPRTGRGDEKLFF,TGCGCCAGCAGCGAAGAACCCAGGACGGGCAGGGGCGATGAAAAACTGTTTTTT
TRBD1,TRBV2,-,TRBJ1-2,CASSQQGAGEGYTF,TGTGCCAGCAGTCAACAGGGGGCCGGGGAAGGCTACACCTTC
-,TRBV29-1,-,TRBJ1-1,CSVSRGDAEAFF,TGCAGCGTTAGCAGGGGAGACGCTGAAGCTTTCTTT
-,TRBV3-1/TRBV3-2,-,TRBJ1-3,CASSRQRGNTIYF,TGTGCCAGCAGCCGCCAACGGGGAAACACCATATATTTT
TRBD1,TRBV6-5,many,TRBJ1-1,CASSLLGTGAEAFF,TGTGCCAGCAGCCTTCTCGGGACAGGGGCTGAAGCTTTCTTT
-,TRBV5-6,-,TRBJ1-4,CASSSPQGGHREKLFF,TGTGCCAGCAGCTCCCCCCAGGGAGGGCATCGGGAAAAACTGTTTTTT
TRBD1,TRBV5-4,-,TRBJ1-4,CASSTGQGATNEKLFF,TGTGCCAGCAGCACCGGACAGGGAGCAACTAATGAAAAACTGTTTTTT
-,TRBV6-5,-,TRBJ2-2,CASSRYSYTGELFF,TGTGCCAGCAGTCGTTACAGCTACACCGGGGAGCTGTTTTTT
-,TRBV5-1,once,TRBJ1-2,CASSLDQGILQYGYTF,TGCGCCAGCAGCTTGGACCAGGGGATTCTTCAGTATGGCTACACCTTC
TRBD2,TRBV30,-,TRBJ2-3,CAWRRPGGDTQYF,TGTGCCTGGAGGCGGCCGGGGGGAGATACGCAGTATTTT
TRBD1,TRBV11-2,-,TRBJ2-5,CASSDIRGPVETQYF,TGTGCCAGCAGCGACATCAGGGGGCCGGTGGAGACCCAGTACTTC